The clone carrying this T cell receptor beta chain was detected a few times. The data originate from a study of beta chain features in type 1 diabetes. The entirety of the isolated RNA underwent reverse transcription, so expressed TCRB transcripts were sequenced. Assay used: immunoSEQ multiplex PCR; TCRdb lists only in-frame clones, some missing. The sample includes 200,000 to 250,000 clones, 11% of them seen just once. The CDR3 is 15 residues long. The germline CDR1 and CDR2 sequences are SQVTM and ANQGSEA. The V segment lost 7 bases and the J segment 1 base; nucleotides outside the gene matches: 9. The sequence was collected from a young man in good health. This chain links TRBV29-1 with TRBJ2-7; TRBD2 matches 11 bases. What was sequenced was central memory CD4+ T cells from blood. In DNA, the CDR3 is TGCAGCGCCTGGATTAGCGGGAGGGTATCCTACGAGCAGTACTTC. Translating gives CSAWISGRVSYEQYF.